Following are 5 T cell receptor beta chains from one sample sequenced in a study of cytomegalovirus exposure and HLA in healthy donors. Primers: 60 Vbeta forward and 13 Jbeta reverse. Repertoires were generated with immunoSEQ multiplex PCR, while TCRdb's copy carries only in-frame clones and drops some. The sample lists around 150,000 clones; more than 65% were seen once. The source material was PBMCs. All receptors derive from a man aged 50 or older in good health and CMV-seropositive.

A few counts support this clone. J is TRBJ2-7 and V is TRBV5-1; the match to TRBD2 covers 12 bases. CDR1 SGHRS and CDR2 YFSETQ come from the germline V gene. Trimming took 2 bases from V and 0 from J; bases not matched to a gene: 6. This CDR3 comprises 17 residues. The CDR3 reads CASSFLAGGMSSYEQYF. The CDR3 region has the DNA TGCGCCAGCAGCTTTCTAGCGGGAGGGATGAGCTCCTACGAGCAGTACTTC.

The chain links TRBV30 to TRBJ2-1, with 11 positions matching TRBD2. CDR1 and CDR2 (germline): GTSNPN, SVGIG (reference sequence). The CDR3 loop spans 15 amino acids. The V segment lost 5 bases and the J segment 3 bases; nucleotides outside the gene matches: 6. The CDR3 nucleotides are TGTGCCTGGGGACTAGCGGGTACGGTCTACAATGAGCAGTTCTTC. Amino acid sequence: CAWGLAGTVYNEQFF.

This clone was detected a few times. The chain is built from TRBV29-1 and TRBJ2-5; no clear D. In germline, CDR1 is SQVTM, CDR2 ANQGSEA. The CDR3 is 24 residues long. V was pared by 6 bases and J by 2 bases, with 46 bases between. CDR3 coding DNA: TGCAGCGTCCGCTCTGTCGGTAAAAATGCCAAATCTCGTGTTACGCCACCAACTCAAGAGACCCAGTACTTC. Residues: CSVRSVGKNAKSRVTPPTQETQYF. The variable domain in full, with the rest retrieved from reference TRBV29-1 and TRBJ2-5, is SAVISQKPSRDICQRGTSLTIQCQVDSQVTMMFWYRQQPGQSLTLIATANQGSEATYESGFVIDKFPISRPNLTFSTLTVSNMSPEDSSIYLCSVRSVGKNAKSRVTPPTQETQYFGPGTRLLVL.

The chain links TRBV5-4 to TRBJ1-2, with D possibly matching TRBD1 (6 bases). V gave up 4 bases and J gave up 4 bases, with 17 bases separating them. Germline V gene sequence: CDR1 SGHNT, CDR2 YYREEE (reference sequence). This CDR3 comprises 15 residues. The CDR3 DNA is TGTGCCAGCAGCCCCCACCCGGGACAACCCTATGGCTACACCTTC. Protein sequence: CASSPHPGQPYGYTF.

This clone was detected only a few times. This chain links TRBV30 with TRBJ2-1, with TRBD2 matching over 14 bases. Germline CDR1 GTSNPN, CDR2 SVGIG (reference sequence). CDR3 length equals 15 residues. V trimming: 3 bases; J trimming: 10 bases; junction bases outside the gene matches: 8. Here the CDR3 reads CAWRKGLAGAGEQFF. The DNA for the CDR3 is TGTGCCTGGAGAAAGGGACTAGCGGGAGCAGGAGAGCAGTTCTTC.